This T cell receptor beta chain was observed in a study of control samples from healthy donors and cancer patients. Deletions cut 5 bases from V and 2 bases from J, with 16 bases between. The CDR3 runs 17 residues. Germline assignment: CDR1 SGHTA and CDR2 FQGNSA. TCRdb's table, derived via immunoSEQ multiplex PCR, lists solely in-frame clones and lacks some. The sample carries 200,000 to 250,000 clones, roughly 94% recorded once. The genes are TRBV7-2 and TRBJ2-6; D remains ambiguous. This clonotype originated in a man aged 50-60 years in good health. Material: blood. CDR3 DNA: TGTGCCAGCAGCCGTGTCGGGCTGGCCGCTGGGGCCAACGTCCTGACTTTC. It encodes CASSRVGLAAGANVLTF.